A selection of T cell receptor beta chains follows, all from one sample in a study of cytomegalovirus exposure and HLA in healthy donors. Produced via immunoSEQ multiplex PCR; TCRdb's table is partial and in-frame only. The sample contains 150,000 to 200,000 clones, over 75% of which appear only once. Sequenced material: PBMCs. Receptors were obtained from a man aged 18 to 29 in good health and CMV-seronegative. The CDR3 runs from the conserved cysteine through the conserved F or W.

CDR3 protein: CASSTRQGLYRGAFF
CDR3 length: 15
V gene: TRBV7-2
J gene: TRBJ1-1

CDR3 protein: CSVGLAGGTDTQYF
CDR3 length: 14
V gene: TRBV29-1
J gene: TRBJ2-3

CDR3 protein: CASSQDQLAGEGETQYF
CDR3 length: 17
V gene: TRBV4-3
J gene: TRBJ2-5

CDR3 protein: CASSQRQGGYGYTF
CDR3 length: 14
V gene: TRBV4-3
J gene: TRBJ1-2

CDR3 protein: CASSLEGQTGGTDTQYF
CDR3 length: 17
V gene: TRBV5-8
J gene: TRBJ2-3

CDR3 protein: CASTPGPGNYGYTF
CDR3 length: 14
V gene: TRBV11-2
J gene: TRBJ1-2

CDR3 protein: CASSFREEGFQYF
CDR3 length: 13
V gene: TRBV11-2
J gene: TRBJ2-5

CDR3 protein: CASGQGALDTEAFF
CDR3 length: 14
V gene: TRBV5-1
J gene: TRBJ1-1

CDR3 protein: CASSFNEGGEQYF
CDR3 length: 13
V gene: TRBV28
J gene: TRBJ2-7

CDR3 protein: CASSQRGTDTQYF
CDR3 length: 13
V gene: TRBV5-8
J gene: TRBJ2-3

CDR3 protein: CASSEVGSGRSYEQYF
CDR3 length: 16
V gene: TRBV25-1
J gene: TRBJ2-7

CDR3 protein: CASSQDPLDGYNQPQHF
CDR3 length: 17
V gene: TRBV4-1
J gene: TRBJ1-5

CDR3 protein: CASSLNQQSTEAFF
CDR3 length: 14
V gene: TRBV11-2
J gene: TRBJ1-1

CDR3 protein: CASSENSADTQYF
CDR3 length: 13
V gene: TRBV6-4
J gene: TRBJ2-3

CDR3 protein: CAWRTGHGELFF
CDR3 length: 12
V gene: TRBV30
J gene: TRBJ2-2

CDR3 protein: CASSFGLAGTDTQYF
CDR3 length: 15
V gene: TRBV13
J gene: TRBJ2-3

CDR3 protein: CASSAIGGWEKDTQYF
CDR3 length: 16
V gene: TRBV9
J gene: TRBJ2-3

CDR3 protein: CASSLSPGVGTGELFF
CDR3 length: 16
V gene: TRBV13
J gene: TRBJ2-2

CDR3 protein: CASSFRVSGNTIYF
CDR3 length: 14
V gene: TRBV7-8
J gene: TRBJ1-3

CDR3 protein: CATSRAGGEETQYF
CDR3 length: 14
V gene: TRBV15
J gene: TRBJ2-5

CDR3 protein: CASSVTGTGGTEAFF
CDR3 length: 15
V gene: TRBV19
J gene: TRBJ1-1

CDR3 protein: CASSRGQGHTEAFF
CDR3 length: 14
V gene: TRBV4-2
J gene: TRBJ1-1

CDR3 protein: CATWANRMRSGYGYTF
CDR3 length: 16
V gene: TRBV5-6
J gene: TRBJ1-2

CDR3 protein: CAISDQGSNQPQHF
CDR3 length: 14
V gene: TRBV10-3
J gene: TRBJ1-5

CDR3 protein: CASIAGGPSYEQYF
CDR3 length: 14
V gene: TRBV19
J gene: TRBJ2-7

CDR3 protein: CASSPRTSGSLEQFF
CDR3 length: 15
V gene: TRBV9
J gene: TRBJ2-1

CDR3 protein: CASSPTSRGGWNEQFF
CDR3 length: 16
V gene: TRBV18
J gene: TRBJ2-1

CDR3 protein: CASIGLAGFISSYNEQFF
CDR3 length: 18
V gene: TRBV28
J gene: TRBJ2-1

CDR3 protein: CASRATTTGRYEQYF
CDR3 length: 15
V gene: TRBV6-5
J gene: TRBJ2-7

CDR3 protein: CASSTRWLSSYEQYF
CDR3 length: 15
V gene: TRBV5-6
J gene: TRBJ2-7

CDR3 protein: CSVKRNTAVAFF
CDR3 length: 12
V gene: TRBV29-1
J gene: TRBJ1-1

CDR3 protein: CASSQRGLDTDTQYF
CDR3 length: 15
V gene: TRBV4-1
J gene: TRBJ2-3

CDR3 protein: CASSPGTAIQPQHF
CDR3 length: 14
V gene: TRBV7-2
J gene: TRBJ1-5

CDR3 protein: CASSPRGGYSTDTQYF
CDR3 length: 16
V gene: TRBV9
J gene: TRBJ2-3

CDR3 protein: CARSFPVLQGGYGYTF
CDR3 length: 16
V gene: TRBV5-3
J gene: TRBJ1-2

CDR3 protein: CASSLGQKETQYF
CDR3 length: 13
V gene: TRBV28
J gene: TRBJ2-5

CDR3 protein: CASRTGGRTIYF
CDR3 length: 12
V gene: TRBV7-2
J gene: TRBJ1-3

CDR3 protein: CASSQDNSYNEQFF
CDR3 length: 14
V gene: TRBV4-3
J gene: TRBJ2-1

CDR3 protein: CASSPSAYNEQFF
CDR3 length: 13
V gene: TRBV14
J gene: TRBJ2-1

CDR3 protein: CASSQYGLYGYTF
CDR3 length: 13
V gene: TRBV6-5
J gene: TRBJ1-2

CDR3 protein: CASSHTSGRAGQETQYF
CDR3 length: 17
V gene: TRBV4-3
J gene: TRBJ2-5

CDR3 protein: CASSITQGQPQHF
CDR3 length: 13
V gene: TRBV7-2
J gene: TRBJ1-5

CDR3 protein: CASSVEAGGPDTQYF
CDR3 length: 15
V gene: TRBV9
J gene: TRBJ2-3

CDR3 protein: CASSGGQFTSYNEQFF
CDR3 length: 16
V gene: TRBV27
J gene: TRBJ2-1

CDR3 protein: CASRLADAGTSGRSSSYNEQFF
CDR3 length: 22
V gene: TRBV12-2
J gene: TRBJ2-1

CDR3 protein: CASTFEMTGSIPFLYNSPLHF
CDR3 length: 21
V gene: TRBV7-7
J gene: TRBJ1-6